A selection of T cell receptor beta chains follows, all from one sample in a study of blood T cell repertoires in COVID-19. Only in-frame clones appear in the TCRdb table, and some are missing; sequencing was by immunoSEQ multiplex PCR. The table shows approximately 470,000 clones, with 70% to 90% occurring only once. Material for sequencing was peripheral blood. These TCRs come from a human donor in a cohort sampled during active COVID-19. The CDR3 runs from the conserved cysteine through the conserved F or W. Fields, in order: clone size, J gene, D gene, V gene, CDR3 DNA, CDR3 protein. The D gene is left open where the match is weak. Only part of the rows carry a size: once, few, many, or a class if the clone is expanded.

>-|TRBJ2-7|-|TRBV7-2
TGTGCCAGCAGCTTAAATTACAGGGTCTACGAGCAGTACTTC
CASSLNYRVYEQYF
>-|TRBJ2-7|-|TRBV21-1
TGTGCCAGCAGCGCAAAAACCCGTCCTCAGGGAACTAGCGGCTACGAGCAGTACTTC
CASSAKTRPQGTSGYEQYF
>-|TRBJ1-1|-|TRBV4-2
TGTGCCAGCAGCCAAGTTTCTGGGGGCGGGAACACTGAAGCTTTCTTT
CASSQVSGGGNTEAFF
>-|TRBJ2-2|TRBD2|TRBV11-3
TGTGCCAGCAGCTTAGGCCTAGCGGGAGGGAACACCGGGGAGCTGTTTTTT
CASSLGLAGGNTGELFF
>few|TRBJ2-7|TRBD1|TRBV7-9
TGTGCCAGCAGCTCGGGACAGGGCGTCGAGCAGTACTTC
CASSSGQGVEQYF
>-|TRBJ2-7|TRBD2|TRBV9
TGTGCCAGCAGCCGACAGCGGGAGGGCCCCTACGAGCAGTACTTC
CASSRQREGPYEQYF
>-|TRBJ2-7|-|TRBV12-5
TGTGCTAGTGGATCCCCGGGACTCAGCTACGAGCAGTACTTC
CASGSPGLSYEQYF
>-|TRBJ2-7|-|TRBV7-2
TGTGCCAGCAGCTTAGCGGGCAGGGACTACGAGCAGTACTTC
CASSLAGRDYEQYF
>-|TRBJ2-7|-|TRBV5-4
TGTGCCAGCAGCCAAGGGGGTCTAGCGGCCTACGAGCAGTACTTC
CASSQGGLAAYEQYF
>-|TRBJ2-2|-|TRBV28
TGTGCCAGCAGCAGGGTCGACACCGGGGAGCTGTTTTTT
CASSRVDTGELFF
>once|TRBJ1-3|-|TRBV28
TGTGCCAGCAGTTTAGGGGGAGGCTCTGGAAACACCATATATTTT
CASSLGGGSGNTIYF
>-|TRBJ2-1|-|TRBV7-9
TGTGCCAGCAGCCCTAGCTTATCGGGGGATGAGCAGTTCTTC
CASSPSLSGDEQFF
>-|TRBJ2-5|TRBD1|TRBV5-1
TGCGCCAGCAGAAGAACCGGAACAGGGGTGCAGACCCAGTACTTC
CASRRTGTGVQTQYF
>-|TRBJ1-3|-|TRBV11-3
TGTGCCAGCAGCTTAGGCCAAACGGGAACTGGAAACACCATATATTTT
CASSLGQTGTGNTIYF
>-|TRBJ2-3|TRBD2|TRBV24-1
TGTGCCACCAGTGATTCGGCTAGCGGGAGGACGGATACGCAGTATTTT
CATSDSASGRTDTQYF
>-|TRBJ2-5|-|TRBV12-3/TRBV12-4
TGTGCCAGCCAAGAAGGACAGCAAGAGACCCAGTACTTC
CASQEGQQETQYF
>-|TRBJ2-3|-|TRBV19
TGTGCCAGTAGTGTGGACAGAATTAGCACAGATACGCAGTATTTT
CASSVDRISTDTQYF
>-|TRBJ2-2|TRBD2|TRBV15
TGTGCCACCAGCAGCCCGGGACTAGCGGGAGACGGGAACACCGGGGAGCTGTTTTTT
CATSSPGLAGDGNTGELFF
>-|TRBJ1-2|-|TRBV28
TGTGCCAGCAGTTTATACCAACAGGGCTATGGCTACACCTTC
CASSLYQQGYGYTF
>once|TRBJ2-7|-|TRBV7-3
TGTGCCAGCAGTTCCGGGACTGGGGCCTACGAGCAGTACTTC
CASSSGTGAYEQYF
>many|TRBJ1-5|-|TRBV3-1/TRBV3-2
TGTGCCAGCAGCCAATCATACGATGCGGGTCAAAGGGTTCCTCAGCCCCAGCATTTT
CASSQSYDAGQRVPQPQHF
>-|TRBJ2-1|-|TRBV11-3
TGTGCCAGCAGCTTAGATCCCTCGGCCACAGGGCCCAATGAGCAGTTCTTC
CASSLDPSATGPNEQFF
>-|TRBJ2-5|-|TRBV30
TGTGCCTGGACCCTCGGGTTAGGGGGAGGGCCTTTGCAAGAGACCCAGTACTTC
CAWTLGLGGGPLQETQYF
>once|TRBJ1-4|TRBD1|TRBV7-8
TGTGCCAGCAGCTTATCGTCGGACAGGGGGCAAAAACTGTTTTTT
CASSLSSDRGQKLFF
>few|TRBJ2-7|-|TRBV4-1
TGCGCCAGCAGCTACCAGACAGGGACTGGCTACGAGCAGTACTTC
CASSYQTGTGYEQYF
>-|TRBJ2-7|TRBD1|TRBV12-5
TGTGCTAGTGGTGCCCCAGGGGGCCAAAAGCAGTACTTC
CASGAPGGQKQYF
>many|TRBJ1-1|TRBD1|TRBV6-5
TGTGCCAGCAGTTCCCTGACAGGGACGAACACTGAAGCTTTCTTT
CASSSLTGTNTEAFF
>-|TRBJ1-5|-|TRBV7-2
TGTGCCAGCAGCCGGACAGTAGATCAGCCCCAGCATTTT
CASSRTVDQPQHF